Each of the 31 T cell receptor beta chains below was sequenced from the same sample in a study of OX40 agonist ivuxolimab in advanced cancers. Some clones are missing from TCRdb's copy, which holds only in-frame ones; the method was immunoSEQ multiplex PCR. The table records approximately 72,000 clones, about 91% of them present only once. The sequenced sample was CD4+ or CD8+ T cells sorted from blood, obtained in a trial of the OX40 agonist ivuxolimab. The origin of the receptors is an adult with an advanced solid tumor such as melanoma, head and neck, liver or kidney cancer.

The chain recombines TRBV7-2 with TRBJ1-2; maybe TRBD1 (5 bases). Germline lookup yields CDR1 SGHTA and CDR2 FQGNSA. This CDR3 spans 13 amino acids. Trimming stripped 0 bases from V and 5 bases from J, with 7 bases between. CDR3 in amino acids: CASSLAREYGYTF. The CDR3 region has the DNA TGTGCCAGCAGCTTAGCCAGGGAATATGGCTACACCTTC.

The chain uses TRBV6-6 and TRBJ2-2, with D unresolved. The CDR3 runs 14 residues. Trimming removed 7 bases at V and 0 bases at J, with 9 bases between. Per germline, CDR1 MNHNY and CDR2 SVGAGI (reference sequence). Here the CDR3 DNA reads TGTGCCAGCAATCGAGGAGCGAACACCGGGGAGCTGTTTTTT. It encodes CASNRGANTGELFF.

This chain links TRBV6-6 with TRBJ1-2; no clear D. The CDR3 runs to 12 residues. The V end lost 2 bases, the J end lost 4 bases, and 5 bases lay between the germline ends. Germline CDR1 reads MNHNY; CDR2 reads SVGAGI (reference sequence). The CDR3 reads CASSYVSYGYTF. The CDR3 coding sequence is TGTGCCAGCAGTTACGTTAGCTATGGCTACACCTTC.

DNA of the CDR3: TGTGCCAGCAGCCCCGGGCATCTAAGCGGGAGGCTTAGCTCCTACAATGAGCAGTTCTTC. Translation gives CASSPGHLSGRLSSYNEQFF. The V call is TRBV5-4, the J call TRBJ2-1; TRBD2 matches 9 bases. Germline V lookup: CDR1 SGHNT, CDR2 YYREEE (reference sequence). Trimming cost V 4 bases and J 0 bases; bases outside gene matches: 17. CDR3 length equals 20 residues.

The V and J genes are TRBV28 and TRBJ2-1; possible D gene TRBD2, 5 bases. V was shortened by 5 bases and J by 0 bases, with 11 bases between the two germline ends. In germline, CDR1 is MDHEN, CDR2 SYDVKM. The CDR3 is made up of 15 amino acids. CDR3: CASSPLGSSYNEQFF. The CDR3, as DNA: TGTGCCAGCAGTCCACTTGGGAGCTCCTACAATGAGCAGTTCTTC.

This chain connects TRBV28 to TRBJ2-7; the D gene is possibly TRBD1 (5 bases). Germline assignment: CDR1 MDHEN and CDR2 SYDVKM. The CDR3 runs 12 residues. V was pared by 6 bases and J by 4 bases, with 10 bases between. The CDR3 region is CASSLKGYEQYF. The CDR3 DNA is TGTGCCAGCAGCCTTAAGGGGTACGAGCAGTACTTC.

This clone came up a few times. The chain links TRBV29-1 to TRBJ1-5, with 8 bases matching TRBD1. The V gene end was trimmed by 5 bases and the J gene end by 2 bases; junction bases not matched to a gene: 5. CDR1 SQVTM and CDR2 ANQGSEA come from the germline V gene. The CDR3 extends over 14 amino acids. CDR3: CSVSQGGGNQPQHF. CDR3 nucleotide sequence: TGCAGCGTTTCACAGGGGGGTGGCAATCAGCCCCAGCATTTT. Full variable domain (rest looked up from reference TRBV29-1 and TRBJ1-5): SAVISQKPSRDICQRGTSLTIQCQVDSQVTMMFWYRQQPGQSLTLIATANQGSEATYESGFVIDKFPISRPNLTFSTLTVSNMSPEDSSIYLCSVSQGGGNQPQHFGDGTRLSIL.

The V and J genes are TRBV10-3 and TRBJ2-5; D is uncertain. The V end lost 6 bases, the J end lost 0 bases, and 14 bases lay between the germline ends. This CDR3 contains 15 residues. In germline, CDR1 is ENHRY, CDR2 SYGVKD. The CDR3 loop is CAISQQLEYQETQYF. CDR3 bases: TGTGCCATCAGCCAACAGTTAGAGTACCAAGAGACCCAGTACTTC.

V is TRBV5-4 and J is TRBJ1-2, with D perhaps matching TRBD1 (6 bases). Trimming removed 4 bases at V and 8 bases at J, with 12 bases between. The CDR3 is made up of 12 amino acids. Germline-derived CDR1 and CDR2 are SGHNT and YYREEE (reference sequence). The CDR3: CASSPGVGGYTF. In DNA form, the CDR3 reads TGTGCCAGCAGCCCAGGGGTCGGCGGCTACACCTTC.

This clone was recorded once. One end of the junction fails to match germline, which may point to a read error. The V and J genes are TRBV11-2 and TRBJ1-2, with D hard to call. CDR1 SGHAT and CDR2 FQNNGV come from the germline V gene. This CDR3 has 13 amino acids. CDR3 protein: CASSLDGNYGYIF. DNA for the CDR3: TGTGCCAGCAGCTTAGACGGAAACTATGGCTACATCTTC.

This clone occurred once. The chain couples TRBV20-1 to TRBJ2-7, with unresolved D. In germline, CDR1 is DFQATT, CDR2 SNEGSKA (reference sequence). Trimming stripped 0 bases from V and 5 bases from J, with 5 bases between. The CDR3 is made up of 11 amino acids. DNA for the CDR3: TGCAGTGCTAGAGAAAACGACGAGCAGTACTTC. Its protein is CSARENDEQYF.

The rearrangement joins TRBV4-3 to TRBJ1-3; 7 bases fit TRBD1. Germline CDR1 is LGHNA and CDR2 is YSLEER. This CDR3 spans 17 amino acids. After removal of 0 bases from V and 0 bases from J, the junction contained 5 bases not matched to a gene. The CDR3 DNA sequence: TGCGCCAGCAGCCAAGATTCTCGGGACAGCTCTGGAAACACCATATATTTT. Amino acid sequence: CASSQDSRDSSGNTIYF.

CDR3 nucleotides: TGTGCCAGCAGCAAAACTACAGGGGGGTTCGAGCAGTACTTC. Protein sequence: CASSKTTGGFEQYF. V is TRBV7-8 and J is TRBJ2-7; TRBD1 matches 8 bases. Germline CDR1 SGHVS, CDR2 FQNEAQ. V was pared by 5 bases and J by 6 bases, with 9 bases of the junction left unmatched. CDR3 size: 14 residues.

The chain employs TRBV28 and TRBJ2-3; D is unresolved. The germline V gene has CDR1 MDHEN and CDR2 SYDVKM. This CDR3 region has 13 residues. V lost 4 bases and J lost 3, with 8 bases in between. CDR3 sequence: CASSYPRTDTQYF. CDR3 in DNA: TGTGCCAGCAGTTATCCCCGAACAGATACGCAGTATTTT.

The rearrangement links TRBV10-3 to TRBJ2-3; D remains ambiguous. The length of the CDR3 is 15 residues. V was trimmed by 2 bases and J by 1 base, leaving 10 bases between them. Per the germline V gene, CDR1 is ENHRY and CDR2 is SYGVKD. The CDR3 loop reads CAISEPGGGTDTQYF. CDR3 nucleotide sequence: TGTGCCATCAGTGAGCCCGGTGGGGGCACAGATACGCAGTATTTT.

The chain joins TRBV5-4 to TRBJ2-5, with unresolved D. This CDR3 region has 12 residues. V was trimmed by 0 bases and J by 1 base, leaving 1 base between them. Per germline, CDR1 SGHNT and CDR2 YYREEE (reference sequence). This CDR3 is CASSLGQETQYF. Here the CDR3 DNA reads TGTGCCAGCAGCTTGGGCCAAGAGACCCAGTACTTC.

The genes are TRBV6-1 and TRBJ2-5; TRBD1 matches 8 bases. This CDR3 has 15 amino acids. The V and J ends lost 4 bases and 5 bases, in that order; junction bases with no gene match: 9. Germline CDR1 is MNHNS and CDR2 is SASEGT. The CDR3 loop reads CASSGGQEQWETQYF. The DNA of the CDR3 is TGTGCCAGCAGTGGGGGACAGGAACAATGGGAGACCCAGTACTTC.

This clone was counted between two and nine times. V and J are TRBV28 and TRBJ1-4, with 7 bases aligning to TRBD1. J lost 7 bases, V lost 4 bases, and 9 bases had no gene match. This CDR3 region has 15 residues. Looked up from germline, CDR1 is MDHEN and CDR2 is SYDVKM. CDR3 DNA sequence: TGTGCCAGCAGTTCCTCACGACAGGGTAGTGAAAAACTGTTTTTT. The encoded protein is CASSSSRQGSEKLFF.

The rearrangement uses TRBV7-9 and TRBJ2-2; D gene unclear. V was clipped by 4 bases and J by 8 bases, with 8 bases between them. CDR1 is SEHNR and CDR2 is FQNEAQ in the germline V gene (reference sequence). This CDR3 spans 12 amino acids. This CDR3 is CASSYLLGELFF. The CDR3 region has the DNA TGTGCCAGCAGCTATCTGCTTGGGGAGCTGTTTTTT.

This CDR3 reads CASSPSLGSYNSPLHF. The CDR3, as DNA: TGTGCCAGCAGTCCATCGCTAGGGTCCTATAATTCACCCCTCCACTTT. The chain joins TRBV7-9 to TRBJ1-6; D not certain. This CDR3 is built from 16 residues. V lost 6 bases and J lost 1, with 13 bases in between. CDR1 and CDR2 from the germline V gene are SEHNR and FQNEAQ (reference sequence).

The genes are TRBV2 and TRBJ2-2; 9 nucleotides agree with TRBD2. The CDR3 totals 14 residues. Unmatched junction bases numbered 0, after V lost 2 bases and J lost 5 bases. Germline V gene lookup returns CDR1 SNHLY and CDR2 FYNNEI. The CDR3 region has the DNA TGTGCCAGCAGTGAACTAGCGGGGACCGGGGAGCTGTTTTTT. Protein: CASSELAGTGELFF.

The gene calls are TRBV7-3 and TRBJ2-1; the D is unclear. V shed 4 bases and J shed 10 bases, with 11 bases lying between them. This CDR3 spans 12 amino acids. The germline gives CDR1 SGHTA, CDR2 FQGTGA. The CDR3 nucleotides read TGTGCCAGCAGCTCTTCGGCTAGAGAGCAGTTCTTC. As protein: CASSSSAREQFF.

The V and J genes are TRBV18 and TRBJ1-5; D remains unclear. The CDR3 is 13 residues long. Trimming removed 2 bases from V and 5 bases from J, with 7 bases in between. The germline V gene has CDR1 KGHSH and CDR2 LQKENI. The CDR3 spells CASSPDRDQPQHF. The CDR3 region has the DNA TGTGCCAGCTCACCAGATCGGGATCAGCCCCAGCATTTT.

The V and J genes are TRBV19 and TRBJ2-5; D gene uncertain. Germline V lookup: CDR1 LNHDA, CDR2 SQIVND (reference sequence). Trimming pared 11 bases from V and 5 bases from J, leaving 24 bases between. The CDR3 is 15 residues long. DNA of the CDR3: TGTGCCGTGGCGAAAGGCAGGAGTTTGGGGGAGACCCAGTACTTC. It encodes CAVAKGRSLGETQYF.

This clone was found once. CDR3 sequence (DNA): TGTGCCAGCAGTTTAGACAGGGGGCCCACCGGGGAGCTGTTTTTT. Its translation is CASSLDRGPTGELFF. The J gene is TRBJ2-2, the V gene TRBV27, with TRBD1 matching 10 bases. The CDR3 spans 15 residues. V was pared by 2 bases and J by 4 bases, with 1 base of the junction left unmatched. Germline values: CDR1 MNHEY, CDR2 SMNVEV (reference sequence).

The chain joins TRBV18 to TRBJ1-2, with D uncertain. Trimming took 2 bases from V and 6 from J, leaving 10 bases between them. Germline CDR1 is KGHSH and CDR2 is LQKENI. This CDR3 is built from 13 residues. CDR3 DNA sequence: TGTGCCAGCTCACCATCGCAGGCTGATGGCTACACCTTC. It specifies CASSPSQADGYTF. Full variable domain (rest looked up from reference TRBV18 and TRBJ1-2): NAGVMQNPRHLVRRRGQEARLRCSPMKGHSHVYWYRQLPEEGLKFMVYLQKENIIDESGMPKERFSAEFPKEGPSILRIQQVVRGDSAAYFCASSPSQADGYTFGSGTRLTVV.

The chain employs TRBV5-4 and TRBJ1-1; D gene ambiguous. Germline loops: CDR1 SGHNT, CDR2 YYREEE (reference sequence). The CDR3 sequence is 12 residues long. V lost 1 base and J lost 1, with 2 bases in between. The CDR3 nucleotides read TGTGCCAGCAGCTTGAAGAACACTGAAGCTTTCTTT. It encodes CASSLKNTEAFF.

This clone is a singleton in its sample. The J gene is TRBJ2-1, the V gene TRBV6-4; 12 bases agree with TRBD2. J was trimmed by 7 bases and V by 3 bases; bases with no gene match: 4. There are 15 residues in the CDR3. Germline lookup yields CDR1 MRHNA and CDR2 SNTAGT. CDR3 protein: CASSDGLAGRNEQFF. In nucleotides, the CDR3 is TGTGCCAGCAGTGATGGACTAGCGGGACGGAATGAGCAGTTCTTC.

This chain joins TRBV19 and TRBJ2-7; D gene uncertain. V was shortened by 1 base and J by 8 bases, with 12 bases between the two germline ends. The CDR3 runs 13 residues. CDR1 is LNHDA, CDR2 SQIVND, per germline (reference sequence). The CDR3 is CASSIGFQYKQYF. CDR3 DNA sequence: TGTGCCAGTAGTATAGGTTTCCAATACAAGCAGTACTTC.

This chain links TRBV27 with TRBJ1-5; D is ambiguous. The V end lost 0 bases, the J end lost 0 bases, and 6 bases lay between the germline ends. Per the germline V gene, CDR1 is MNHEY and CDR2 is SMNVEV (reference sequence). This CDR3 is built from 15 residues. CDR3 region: CASSLSLYSNQPQHF. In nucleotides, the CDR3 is TGTGCCAGCAGTTTATCCCTATATAGCAATCAGCCCCAGCATTTT.

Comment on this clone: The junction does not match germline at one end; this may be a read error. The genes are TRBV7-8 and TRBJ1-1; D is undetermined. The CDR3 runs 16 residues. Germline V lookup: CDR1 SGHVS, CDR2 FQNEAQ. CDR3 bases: TGTGCCAGCAGCTTAGTTCGGGAACTGGGGAACGCTGAAGCTTTCTTT. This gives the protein CASSLVRELGNAEAFF.